Below, 32 T cell receptor beta chains from the same sample are listed, as sequenced in a study of T cell responses to AZD1222 COVID-19 vaccine. Generated by immunoSEQ multiplex PCR, the TCRdb table keeps only in-frame clones and is missing some. The sample includes 75,000 to 95,000 clones, 90% seen only once; the top ten take around 4%. The sample here was peripheral blood, taken on day 0 of AZD1222 vaccination. These receptors were taken from an adult in good health.

The CDR3 DNA is TGTGCCAGCAGCATCCTCGATCTAGCGGTGATGGGGACCCAGTACTTC. As protein: CASSILDLAVMGTQYF. The V call is TRBV7-9, the J call TRBJ2-5; 7 nucleotides agree with TRBD2. Germline values: CDR1 SEHNR, CDR2 FQNEAQ (reference sequence). The V gene end was trimmed by 5 bases and the J gene end by 7 bases; junction bases not matched to a gene: 16. CDR3 length: 16 residues. Full variable domain (remainder filled in from reference TRBV7-9 and TRBJ2-5): DTGVSQNPRHKITKRGQNVTFRCDPISEHNRLYWYRQTLGQGPEFLTYFQNEAQLEKSRLLSDRFSAERPKGSFSTLEIQRTEQGDSAMYLCASSILDLAVMGTQYFGPGTRLLVL.

V usage is TRBV5-5 and J usage is TRBJ1-4; D is unresolved. Trimming removed 6 bases at V and 8 bases at J, with 17 bases between. Germline V gene data show CDR1 as SGHKS and CDR2 as YYEKEE (reference sequence). The CDR3 consists of 14 residues. Written as DNA, the CDR3 is TGTGCCAGCACACCACTGCGGTTTGGAGAAAAACTGTTTTTT. This translates into CASTPLRFGEKLFF.

V gene TRBV15 combines with J gene TRBJ1-5, with D hard to call. CDR1 is LNHNV, CDR2 YYDKDF, per germline (reference sequence). This CDR3 region has 12 residues. V lost 3 bases, J lost 4 bases, and 4 bases lay in between. The CDR3 protein is CATSSDNQPQHF. Written as DNA, the CDR3 is TGTGCCACCAGCAGTGATAATCAGCCCCAGCATTTT.

This chain links TRBV5-1 with TRBJ1-3; D may be TRBD1 (5 bases). The ends were cut back, 6 bases at V and 2 bases at J, with 9 bases in the middle. The CDR3 length is 13 residues. Per the germline V gene, CDR1 is SGHRS and CDR2 is YFSETQ. The CDR3 DNA reads TGCGCCAGCATGCCGGGGCCTGGAAACACCATATATTTT. Its protein is CASMPGPGNTIYF.

V is TRBV2 and J is TRBJ1-5; D possibly corresponds to TRBD1 (5 bases). The CDR3 is 16 residues long. Per the germline V gene, CDR1 is SNHLY and CDR2 is FYNNEI. The germline V and J ends were trimmed by 7 bases and 2 bases, with 18 bases remaining between them. For the CDR3, the DNA is TGTGCCAGCACTAACTCTTGGGGCGCGGGCAATCAGCCCCAGCATTTT. Its protein is CASTNSWGAGNQPQHF.

The chain joins TRBV5-8 to TRBJ1-1, with no clear D. Germline values: CDR1 SGHTS, CDR2 YDEGEE. V was trimmed by 7 bases and J by 0 bases, leaving 10 bases between them. The CDR3 contains 13 residues. The chain's CDR3 is CASGREVNTEAFF. DNA for the CDR3: TGTGCCAGCGGTCGGGAGGTGAACACTGAAGCTTTCTTT.

This sequence joins TRBV3-1 (or the pseudogene TRBV3-2) and TRBJ2-1; D is perhaps TRBD2 (6 bases). Between the trimmed V and J ends, which lost 6 bases and 9 bases, there was a span of 21 bases. This CDR3 region has 15 residues. Germline V gene data show CDR1 as LGHDT and CDR2 as YNNKEL (reference sequence). In DNA form, the CDR3 reads TGTGCCAGCAGGTGGAGCACCGGGAGAGAGGGTGAGCAGTTCTTC. Translated, it gives CASRWSTGREGEQFF.

J is TRBJ2-7 and V is TRBV27; TRBD1 agrees at 9 bases. This CDR3 is built from 14 residues. The V segment lost 7 bases and the J segment 5 bases; nucleotides outside the gene matches: 9. In germline, CDR1 is MNHEY, CDR2 SMNVEV (reference sequence). CDR3 protein: CASTPQGAGNEQYF. The DNA for the CDR3 is TGTGCCAGCACCCCACAGGGGGCAGGAAACGAGCAGTACTTC.

The J gene is TRBJ2-5, the V gene TRBV30; 7 nucleotides line up with TRBD2. The CDR3 runs 13 residues. Germline trimming cut 4 bases from V and 2 bases from J; bases unmatched to any gene: 4. Germline CDR1 is GTSNPN and CDR2 is SVGIG (reference sequence). This chain's CDR3 is CAWNILAQETQYF. The DNA of the CDR3 is TGTGCCTGGAATATACTAGCGCAAGAGACCCAGTACTTC.

Only one count was recorded for this clone. CDR3 in DNA: TGTGCCAGTAATGAGGATAGCAATCAGCCCCAGCATTTT. Protein sequence: CASNEDSNQPQHF. The chain is built from TRBV19 and TRBJ1-5, with unresolved D. The CDR3 length is 13 residues. V was trimmed by 7 bases and J by 0 bases, leaving 7 bases between them. Germline assignment: CDR1 LNHDA and CDR2 SQIVND (reference sequence).

This clone appeared a single time. The chain recombines TRBV19 with TRBJ2-7; D assignment may be TRBD1 or TRBD2 (6 bases each). Germline values: CDR1 LNHDA, CDR2 SQIVND (reference sequence). V lost 2 bases and J 4 bases, leaving 12 bases between the germline ends. The length of the CDR3 is 14 residues. CDR3: CASSITGTQYEQYF. For the CDR3, the DNA is TGTGCCAGTAGTATAACAGGGACTCAATACGAGCAGTACTTC. The entire variable domain, with the rest obtained from reference TRBV19 and TRBJ2-7, is as follows: DGGITQSPKYLFRKEGQNVTLSCEQNLNHDAMYWYRQDPGQGLRLIYYSQIVNDFQKGDIAEGYSVSREKKESFPLTVTSAQKNPTAFYLCASSITGTQYEQYFGPGTRLTVT.

The rearrangement joins TRBV4-3 to TRBJ1-3; D remains ambiguous. Trimming removed 3 bases at V and 0 bases at J, with 9 bases between. Germline V gene lookup returns CDR1 LGHNA and CDR2 YSLEER. This CDR3 has 15 amino acids. CDR3 bases: TGCGCCAGCAGCCAGGCGTGGTTCTCTGGAAACACCATATATTTT. Its protein product is CASSQAWFSGNTIYF.

The chain uses TRBV18 and TRBJ2-7; 9 positions match TRBD1. Per the germline V gene, CDR1 is KGHSH and CDR2 is LQKENI. The CDR3 has 14 amino acids. With 3 bases clipped from V and 5 bases from J, the junction kept 5 bases outside the gene matches. The CDR3 sequence is CASSPGTGLDEQYF. DNA of the CDR3: TGTGCCAGCTCACCCGGGACAGGGTTGGACGAGCAGTACTTC.

The chain is built from TRBV11-1 and TRBJ1-4; perhaps TRBD1 as D (6 bases). Germline loops: CDR1 SGHAT, CDR2 FQDESV (reference sequence). With 5 bases removed from V and 15 bases from J, the gap between germline ends came to 19 bases. This CDR3 region has 13 residues. CDR3: CASSKEGTQYLFF. CDR3 coding DNA: TGTGCCAGCAGCAAAGAGGGGACACAATATTTGTTTTTT. Based on the CDR3 plus reference TRBV11-1 and TRBJ1-4, the full variable domain is EAEVAQSPRYKITEKSQAVAFWCDPISGHATLYWYRQILGQGPELLVQFQDESVVDDSQLPKDRFSAERLKGVDSTLKIQPAELGDSAMYLCASSKEGTQYLFFGSGTQLSVL.

This chain uses TRBV7-9 with TRBJ2-7; TRBD1 agrees at 7 bases. This CDR3 has 12 amino acids. In germline, CDR1 is SEHNR, CDR2 FQNEAQ (reference sequence). V was clipped by 5 bases and J by 7 bases; unmatched bases: 5. This CDR3 is CASSNRQGEQYF. The CDR3 DNA follows: TGTGCCAGCAGCAACCGACAGGGAGAGCAGTACTTC.

The chain combines TRBV9 with TRBJ2-1, with D unresolved. Germline lookup yields CDR1 SGDLS and CDR2 YYNGEE. The CDR3 consists of 17 residues. The germline V and J ends were trimmed by 3 bases and 0 bases, with 16 bases remaining between them. CDR3 in DNA: TGTGCCAGCAGCGCCCGAAGGACGGTGAGCTCCTACAATGAGCAGTTCTTC. This translates into CASSARRTVSSYNEQFF.

V usage is TRBV27 and J usage is TRBJ2-3; TRBD2 matches 8 bases. Germline loops: CDR1 MNHEY, CDR2 SMNVEV (reference sequence). Unmatched junction bases numbered 3, after V lost 3 bases and J lost 4 bases. The CDR3 length is 14 residues. CDR3 sequence reads: CASSLIAGSDTQYF. CDR3 DNA sequence: TGTGCCAGCAGTTTGATAGCGGGGTCAGATACGCAGTATTTT.

The gene calls are TRBV5-4 and TRBJ1-6; 8 positions match TRBD1. V was clipped by 7 bases and J by 10 bases; unmatched bases: 7. Germline CDR1 and CDR2: SGHNT and YYREEE (reference sequence). The CDR3 runs 13 residues. The CDR3 spells CASRSTGGSPLHF. In DNA, the CDR3 is TGTGCCAGCCGCTCTACAGGGGGATCACCCCTCCACTTT.

This chain connects TRBV13 to TRBJ1-6; 7 bases are a match to TRBD1. CDR3 length equals 16 residues. V dropped 0 bases and J dropped 6; count of bases not matched to a gene: 5. In germline, CDR1 is PRHDT, CDR2 FYEKMQ (reference sequence). Written as DNA, the CDR3 is TGTGCCAGCAGCTTAGGGGGGGGGACAGTTAATTCACCCCTCCACTTT. Protein: CASSLGGGTVNSPLHF.

This clone was recorded only once. This chain uses TRBV12-5 with TRBJ1-2; D is undetermined. Per the germline V gene, CDR1 is LGHNT and CDR2 is FRNRAP. CDR3 length: 13 residues. Deletions cut 4 bases from V and 1 base from J, with 7 bases between. The CDR3 bases are TGTGCTAGTGGTTCCGGTCTTAACTATGGCTACACCTTC. It yields the protein CASGSGLNYGYTF.

In regard to this clone: Sequence at one end of the junction differs from germline and may be a read error. This chain uses TRBV30 with TRBJ2-5; D unclear. The CDR3 runs to 15 residues. Germline loops: CDR1 GTSNPN, CDR2 SVGIG (reference sequence). CDR3 DNA sequence: TGTGCCTGGAGTGTACTTCAAGGGTGGCAAGAGGCCCAGTACTTC. This sequence encodes CAWSVLQGWQEAQYF.

The rearrangement uses TRBV5-1 and TRBJ2-3; D gene ambiguous. V lost 5 bases and J 4 bases, leaving 17 bases between the germline ends. The CDR3 extends over 15 amino acids. Per the germline V gene, CDR1 is SGHRS and CDR2 is YFSETQ. This CDR3 reads CASRSSPSPADTQYF. The CDR3 region has the DNA TGCGCCAGCAGGTCTTCACCTAGTCCCGCAGATACGCAGTATTTT.

The chain uses TRBV9 and TRBJ1-5, with D uncertain. CDR1 SGDLS and CDR2 YYNGEE come from the germline V gene. Trimming stripped 4 bases from V and 4 bases from J, with 12 bases between. This CDR3 has 14 amino acids. The CDR3 region has the DNA TGTGCCAGCAGCCCTGGTAGGGATAATCAGCCCCAGCATTTT. Protein sequence: CASSPGRDNQPQHF.

CDR3 in amino acids: CASSPGRTNTGELFF. CDR3 sequence (DNA): TGTGCCAGCAGCCCGGGACGGACGAACACCGGGGAGCTGTTTTTT. J is TRBJ2-2 and V is TRBV7-3; D tentatively fits TRBD1 or TRBD2 (5 bases each). Germline V lookup: CDR1 SGHTA, CDR2 FQGTGA. The CDR3 is 15 residues long. With 5 bases removed from V and 0 bases from J, the gap between germline ends came to 10 bases.

This clone appeared a single time. The chain uses TRBV6-6 and TRBJ1-2; D unclear. CDR1 and CDR2 (germline): MNHNY, SVGAGI (reference sequence). Trimming took 5 bases from V and 4 from J, leaving 8 bases between them. This CDR3 spans 12 amino acids. CDR3 sequence reads: CASSPRSYGYTF. The CDR3 nucleotides read TGTGCCAGCAGTCCGCGTAGCTATGGCTACACCTTC.

This chain uses TRBV6-5 with TRBJ1-1; perhaps TRBD1 as D (5 bases). Trimming cost V 6 bases and J 1 base, with 12 bases left between them. CDR1 is MNHEY and CDR2 is SVGAGI in the germline V gene. CDR3 size: 14 residues. The CDR3 here is CASRTSGTNTEAFF. The CDR3 region has the DNA TGTGCCAGCAGAACCTCCGGGACGAACACTGAAGCTTTCTTT.

V gene TRBV24-1 combines with J gene TRBJ1-1; TRBD1 agrees at 10 bases. From germline, CDR1 is KGHDR and CDR2 SFDVKD. This CDR3 comprises 13 residues. After removal of 2 bases from V and 7 bases from J, the junction contained 0 bases not matched to a gene. This chain's CDR3 is CATSDWDRGEAFF. The CDR3 DNA reads as TGTGCCACCAGTGATTGGGACAGGGGTGAAGCTTTCTTT.

This clone came up once. The CDR3 is CASSYLNNSPLHF. CDR3 coding DNA: TGTGCCAGCAGCTATCTGAATAATTCACCCCTCCACTTT. The chain recombines TRBV11-3 with TRBJ1-6; D gene ambiguous. Germline V lookup: CDR1 SGHNT, CDR2 YENEEA. V gave up 4 bases and J gave up 5 bases, with 6 bases separating them. The CDR3 runs 13 residues.

The chain couples TRBV29-1 to TRBJ1-1, with no clear D. The CDR3 spans 13 residues. The V and J ends lost 2 bases and 4 bases respectively, with 11 bases between them. CDR1 SQVTM and CDR2 ANQGSEA come from the germline V gene. The CDR3 is CSVELPTITEAFF. The CDR3 DNA sequence: TGCAGCGTTGAACTGCCTACGATCACTGAAGCTTTCTTT.

The chain links TRBV23-1 to TRBJ2-3, with D uncertain. TRBV23-1 is annotated as an ORF whose role is uncertain. Between the trimmed V and J ends, which lost 0 bases and 0 bases, there was a span of 10 bases. The CDR3 extends over 16 amino acids. CDR3 amino acids: CASSQSTITSTDTQYF. The DNA of the CDR3 is TGCGCCAGCAGTCAATCTACGATAACTAGCACAGATACGCAGTATTTT.

This chain joins TRBV11-2 and TRBJ1-2; TRBD1 might be the D (5 bases). In germline, CDR1 is SGHAT, CDR2 FQNNGV. The length of the CDR3 is 14 residues. Trimming left V 5 bases short and J 8 bases short, with 18 bases between. CDR3 sequence reads: CASSPIQGTGGYTF. CDR3 in DNA: TGTGCCAGCAGCCCCATCCAGGGAACTGGGGGCTACACCTTC.

This chain connects TRBV5-1 to TRBJ2-7, with TRBD2 identical over 9 bases. CDR3 length: 15 residues. From germline, CDR1 is SGHRS and CDR2 YFSETQ. V was pared by 4 bases and J by 3 bases, with 8 bases of the junction left unmatched. The CDR3 bases are TGCGCCAGCAGCCCGGGACTAGCAGTAGTCTACGAGCAGTACTTC. Translated, it gives CASSPGLAVVYEQYF. The variable domain in full, with the rest retrieved from reference TRBV5-1 and TRBJ2-7, is KAGVTQTPRYLIKTRGQQVTLSCSPISGHRSVSWYQQTPGQGLQFLFEYFSETQRNKGNFPGRFSGRQFSNSRSEMNVSTLELGDSALYLCASSPGLAVVYEQYFGPGTRLTVT.